This is a list of T cell receptor beta chains from one sample in a study of cytotoxic CD8 clonotypes in ibrutinib-treated CLL. Using immunoSEQ multiplex PCR, the repertoire was profiled, and TCRdb retains in-frame clones only, with some absent. Here the sample spans 130,000 to 150,000 clones, approximately 80% being singletons. The sequencing used PBMCs, collected after 12 months of ibrutinib treatment. Receptors originate from a human donor with chronic lymphocytic leukemia. CDR3s include the opening cysteine and the closing phenylalanine or tryptophan. A D gene is named only where the DNA matches it firmly. Where a row states a size, it is once, few, many or the class of an expanded clone; other rows omit it.

J: TRBJ2-7
D: -
size: -
V: TRBV2
DNA: TGTGCCAGCAGTATCGGGGGTCCCTCCTACGAGCAGTACTTC
CDR3: CASSIGGPSYEQYF

J: TRBJ2-2
D: -
size: -
V: TRBV9
DNA: TGTGCCAGCAGGGCGGGGACAGACACCGGGGAGCTGTTTTTT
CDR3: CASRAGTDTGELFF

J: TRBJ2-4
D: -
size: few
V: TRBV7-2
DNA: TGTGCCAGCAGCTTAGTTGGGGTCGGGTATAGGAACATTCAGTACTTC
CDR3: CASSLVGVGYRNIQYF

J: TRBJ2-3
D: -
size: once
V: TRBV10-3
DNA: TGTGCCATCAGTGTTCTGAGCACAGATACGCAGTATTTT
CDR3: CAISVLSTDTQYF

J: TRBJ2-7
D: TRBD2
size: -
V: TRBV6-5
DNA: TGTGCCAGCAGTTATTCTAGCGGGAGAGGCGAGCAGTACTTC
CDR3: CASSYSSGRGEQYF

J: TRBJ1-2
D: TRBD1
size: -
V: TRBV5-4
DNA: TGTGCCAGCAGCTTGGGGGCCCGGACAGGAAGGACCTCGAGCTACACCTTC
CDR3: CASSLGARTGRTSSYTF

J: TRBJ2-3
D: TRBD1
size: few
V: TRBV7-2
DNA: TGTGCCAGCAGCGGAACCCAGGGGGCTCGATATACGCAGTATTTT
CDR3: CASSGTQGARYTQYF

J: TRBJ1-4
D: -
size: -
V: TRBV4-1
DNA: TGCGCCAGCAGCCAAAAACGGGGCAGGGGCGGTGAAAAACTGTTTTTT
CDR3: CASSQKRGRGGEKLFF

J: TRBJ1-2
D: -
size: few
V: TRBV19
DNA: TGTGCCAGTAGTATACGAGGTGGCTACACCTTC
CDR3: CASSIRGGYTF

J: TRBJ2-7
D: TRBD2
size: -
V: TRBV5-4
DNA: TGTGCCAGCAGCCCAAGCCGGGGGGGAGAGCAGTACTTC
CDR3: CASSPSRGGEQYF

J: TRBJ2-1
D: -
size: -
V: TRBV27
DNA: TGTGCCAGCAATGACAGGGCGGGAGGCTCCTACAATGAGCAGTTCTTC
CDR3: CASNDRAGGSYNEQFF

J: TRBJ2-5
D: TRBD2
size: once
V: TRBV6-5
DNA: TGTGCCAGCAAAAAAGGTGGGGGGGGAGAGACCCAGTACTTC
CDR3: CASKKGGGGETQYF

J: TRBJ1-2
D: TRBD1
size: -
V: TRBV7-2
DNA: TGTGCCAGCAGCTCGGGACAGCGCTATGGCTACACCTTC
CDR3: CASSSGQRYGYTF

J: TRBJ2-5
D: TRBD2
size: once
V: TRBV10-3
DNA: TGTGCCATCAGTGGAATAGCGGGGGCCCAAGAGACCCAGTACTTC
CDR3: CAISGIAGAQETQYF

J: TRBJ2-7
D: TRBD1
size: -
V: TRBV4-2
DNA: TGTGCCAGCAGCCAAACTGGGACAGGGGGCTCCTACGAGCAGTACTTC
CDR3: CASSQTGTGGSYEQYF

J: TRBJ2-5
D: -
size: -
V: TRBV7-2
DNA: TGTGCCAGCAGTTTTCACCTCGGGGCAGATGTGACCCAGTACTTC
CDR3: CASSFHLGADVTQYF

J: TRBJ2-7
D: -
size: -
V: TRBV7-8
DNA: TGTGCCAGCAGCTTAGCGAATGCCGGGGCCGCCTACGAGCAGTACTTC
CDR3: CASSLANAGAAYEQYF

J: TRBJ2-7
D: -
size: -
V: TRBV11-2
DNA: TGTGCCAGCAGACGCGGCCTGGGGGGCGGTTACGAGCAGTACTTC
CDR3: CASRRGLGGGYEQYF

J: TRBJ2-2
D: -
size: once
V: TRBV5-4
DNA: TGTGCCAGCAGCTTGGGGATTCCCGGGGAGCTGTTTTTT
CDR3: CASSLGIPGELFF

J: TRBJ1-2
D: -
size: -
V: TRBV15
DNA: TGTGCCACCAGCAGGGGACCGAACTTCATGATTTATGGCTACACCTTC
CDR3: CATSRGPNFMIYGYTF

J: TRBJ2-1
D: -
size: -
V: TRBV6-6
DNA: TGTGCCAGCAGTTACCGACTAGAGCAGTTCTTC
CDR3: CASSYRLEQFF

J: TRBJ2-2
D: -
size: -
V: TRBV27
DNA: TGTGCCAGCAGTCCCTATGAAAACACCGGGGAGCTGTTTTTT
CDR3: CASSPYENTGELFF

J: TRBJ2-1
D: -
size: -
V: TRBV27
DNA: TGTGCCACTGGACAGAACCACAATGAGCAGTTCTTC
CDR3: CATGQNHNEQFF

J: TRBJ1-2
D: TRBD1
size: once
V: TRBV19
DNA: TGTGCCAGTAGTATCATTCGAGAGTCGACAGGGATCGAACATGGCTACACCTTC
CDR3: CASSIIRESTGIEHGYTF

J: TRBJ1-1
D: -
size: few
V: TRBV6-6
DNA: TGTGCCAGCACCGGGGCTCAGGGCACTGAAGCTTTCTTT
CDR3: CASTGAQGTEAFF

J: TRBJ2-3
D: -
size: -
V: TRBV18
DNA: TGTGCCAGCTCACTACTAGATACGCAGTATTTT
CDR3: CASSLLDTQYF

J: TRBJ1-1
D: -
size: -
V: TRBV5-1
DNA: TGCGCCAGCAGCGCATGGGAGAACACTGAAGCTTTCTTT
CDR3: CASSAWENTEAFF

J: TRBJ2-6
D: -
size: -
V: TRBV19
DNA: TGTGCCAGTAGTATCACCCTACTGAAACAGCTAATTAGCTCTGGGGCCAACGTCCTGACTTTC
CDR3: CASSITLLKQLISSGANVLTF

J: TRBJ2-7
D: -
size: -
V: TRBV4-3
DNA: TGCGCCAGCAGCCAAGACAGGACGTTAGCCTACGAGCAGTACTTC
CDR3: CASSQDRTLAYEQYF

J: TRBJ2-1
D: -
size: -
V: TRBV5-3
DNA: TGTGCCAGCAGGGATCAGAACAATGAGCAGTTCTTC
CDR3: CASRDQNNEQFF

J: TRBJ2-7
D: -
size: -
V: TRBV18
DNA: TGTGCCAGCTCACCACCGTCCCTTACCTACGAGCAGTACTTC
CDR3: CASSPPSLTYEQYF

J: TRBJ2-1
D: -
size: -
V: TRBV5-1
DNA: TGCGCCAGCAGCTTGGGGGTAGCGGACTACAATGAGCAGTTCTTC
CDR3: CASSLGVADYNEQFF

J: TRBJ2-5
D: -
size: -
V: TRBV10-3
DNA: TGTGCCATCAGTGGACAGCCCCAAGAGACCCAGTACTTC
CDR3: CAISGQPQETQYF

J: TRBJ2-7
D: TRBD2
size: -
V: TRBV5-1
DNA: TGCGCCAGCAGGTGGACTAGCGGGAGCCCCTACGAGCAGTACTTC
CDR3: CASRWTSGSPYEQYF

J: TRBJ2-5
D: -
size: -
V: TRBV30
DNA: TGTGCCTGGAGTTTGGGGGGGGCGGAGACCCAGTACTTC
CDR3: CAWSLGGAETQYF

J: TRBJ1-2
D: TRBD1
size: -
V: TRBV7-6
DNA: TGTGCCAGCAGCTACAGGGGTCCCTATGGCTACACCTTC
CDR3: CASSYRGPYGYTF

J: TRBJ1-5
D: -
size: -
V: TRBV27
DNA: TGTGCCAGCAGTTTATCTGCAGGAGTTAGCAATCAGCCCCAGCATTTT
CDR3: CASSLSAGVSNQPQHF

J: TRBJ2-7
D: -
size: -
V: TRBV2
DNA: TGTGCCAGCAAACCTCCGGGACTGAACGAGCAGTACTTC
CDR3: CASKPPGLNEQYF

J: TRBJ2-7
D: -
size: -
V: TRBV7-2
DNA: TGTGCCAGCAGCCCGGCCGGAAGAGAGCAGTACTTC
CDR3: CASSPAGREQYF

J: TRBJ1-2
D: TRBD1
size: -
V: TRBV5-4
DNA: TGTGCCAGCAGCACTACCCGGACAGGAAGATATGGCTACACCTTC
CDR3: CASSTTRTGRYGYTF

J: TRBJ1-5
D: -
size: once
V: TRBV6-6
DNA: TGTGCCAGCAGGGGACGGGGAGAGCACAATCAGCCCCAGCATTTT
CDR3: CASRGRGEHNQPQHF

J: TRBJ2-7
D: TRBD2
size: -
V: TRBV25-1
DNA: TGTGCCAGCAGTAAGGCTAGCGGGAGATCCTACGAGCAGTACTTC
CDR3: CASSKASGRSYEQYF

J: TRBJ2-7
D: -
size: -
V: TRBV7-2
DNA: TGTGCCAGCAGCTTAGAGGGTGTACCACTTCACTCCTACGAGCAGTACTTC
CDR3: CASSLEGVPLHSYEQYF

J: TRBJ2-7
D: -
size: -
V: TRBV10-3
DNA: TGTGCCATCAGTGAGTCCCTAGTATCCTCCTACGAGCAGTACTTC
CDR3: CAISESLVSSYEQYF

J: TRBJ2-5
D: TRBD1
size: -
V: TRBV11-3
DNA: TGTGCCAGCAGCCAGGGACAGGGGAGTTTAGAGACCCAGTACTTC
CDR3: CASSQGQGSLETQYF

J: TRBJ2-2
D: TRBD2
size: once
V: TRBV28
DNA: TGTGCCAGCAGGTGGACTAGCGGATACGACGGCACCGGGGAGCTGTTTTTT
CDR3: CASRWTSGYDGTGELFF

J: TRBJ2-3
D: -
size: -
V: TRBV7-8
DNA: TGTGCCAGCAGGAAACCAAGGGCAGATACGCAGTATTTT
CDR3: CASRKPRADTQYF

J: TRBJ2-1
D: -
size: -
V: TRBV2
DNA: TGTGCCAGCAGTGACGTGAACCCACTCAATGAGCAGTTCTTC
CDR3: CASSDVNPLNEQFF

J: TRBJ1-1
D: TRBD1
size: -
V: TRBV5-1
DNA: TGCGCCAGCAGCTTGGAGGGACAGGGGGTGTCCGCTTTCTTT
CDR3: CASSLEGQGVSAFF

J: TRBJ2-1
D: TRBD2
size: -
V: TRBV4-3
DNA: TGCGCCAGCAGCCAAGAACCGGGAGGGAGGGCCCTCGGGAATGAGCAGTTCTTC
CDR3: CASSQEPGGRALGNEQFF

J: TRBJ1-1
D: -
size: -
V: TRBV29-1
DNA: TGCAGCGTTGAGACCTACCAGAACACTGAAGCTTTCTTT
CDR3: CSVETYQNTEAFF

J: TRBJ2-2
D: TRBD2
size: -
V: TRBV7-9
DNA: TGTGCCAGCAGCTTGGGACTAGCGGGAGTCACCGGGGAGCTGTTTTTT
CDR3: CASSLGLAGVTGELFF

J: TRBJ1-5
D: -
size: -
V: TRBV19
DNA: TGTGCCAGTTGTAACAGGGAGGGTGAGCCCCAGCATTTT
CDR3: CASCNREGEPQHF

J: TRBJ2-7
D: TRBD1
size: -
V: TRBV9
DNA: TGTGCCAGCAGCCCGGGGACAGCCCACTACGAGCAGTACTTC
CDR3: CASSPGTAHYEQYF

J: TRBJ2-1
D: TRBD2
size: once
V: TRBV30
DNA: TGTGCCGGGCTAGCGGGAGGTCAATTCTTC
CDR3: CAGLAGGQFF